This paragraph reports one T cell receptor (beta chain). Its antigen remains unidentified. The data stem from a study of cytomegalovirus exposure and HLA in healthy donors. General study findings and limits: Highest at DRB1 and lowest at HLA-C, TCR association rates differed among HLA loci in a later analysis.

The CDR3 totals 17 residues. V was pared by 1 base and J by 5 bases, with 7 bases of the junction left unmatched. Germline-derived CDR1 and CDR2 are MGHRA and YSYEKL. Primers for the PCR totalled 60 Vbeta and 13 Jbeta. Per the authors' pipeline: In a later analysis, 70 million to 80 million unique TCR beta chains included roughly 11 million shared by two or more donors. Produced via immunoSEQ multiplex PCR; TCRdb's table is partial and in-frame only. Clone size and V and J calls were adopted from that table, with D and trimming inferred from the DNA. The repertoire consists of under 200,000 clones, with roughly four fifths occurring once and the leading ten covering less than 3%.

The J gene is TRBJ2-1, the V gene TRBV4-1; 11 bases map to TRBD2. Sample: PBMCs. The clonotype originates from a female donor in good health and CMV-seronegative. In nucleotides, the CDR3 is TGCGCCAGCAGCCAAGGCAGGGGACTAGCGGTTGACAATGAGCAGTTCTTC. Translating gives CASSQGRGLAVDNEQFF.